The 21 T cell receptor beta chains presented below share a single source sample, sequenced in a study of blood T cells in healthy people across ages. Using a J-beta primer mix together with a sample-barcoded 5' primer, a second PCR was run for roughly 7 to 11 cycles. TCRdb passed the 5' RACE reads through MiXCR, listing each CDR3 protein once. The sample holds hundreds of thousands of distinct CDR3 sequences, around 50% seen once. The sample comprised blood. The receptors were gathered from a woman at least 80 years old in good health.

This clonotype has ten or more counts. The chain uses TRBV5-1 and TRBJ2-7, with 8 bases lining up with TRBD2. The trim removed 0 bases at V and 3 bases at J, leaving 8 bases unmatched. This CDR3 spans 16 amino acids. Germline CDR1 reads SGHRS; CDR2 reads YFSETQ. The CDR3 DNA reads TGCGCCAGCAGCTTGGGTGGTAGCGGGGTTGTCTACGAGCAGTACTTC. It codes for CASSLGGSGVVYEQYF.

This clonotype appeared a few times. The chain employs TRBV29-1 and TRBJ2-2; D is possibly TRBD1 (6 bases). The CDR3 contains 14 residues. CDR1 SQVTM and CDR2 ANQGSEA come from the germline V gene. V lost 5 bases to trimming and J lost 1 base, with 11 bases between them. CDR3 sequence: CSVQRTENTGELFF. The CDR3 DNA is TGCAGCGTTCAGAGGACAGAGAACACCGGGGAGCTGTTTTTT.

The CDR3 region has the DNA TGCAGTGTTCGGGGGGGGGAAAATCAGCCCCAGCATTTT. It encodes CSVRGGENQPQHF. The chain uses TRBV20-1 and TRBJ1-5; maybe TRBD1 (5 bases). From germline, CDR1 is DFQATT and CDR2 SNEGSKA (reference sequence). V gave up 7 bases and J gave up 4 bases, with 14 bases separating them. CDR3 length equals 13 residues.

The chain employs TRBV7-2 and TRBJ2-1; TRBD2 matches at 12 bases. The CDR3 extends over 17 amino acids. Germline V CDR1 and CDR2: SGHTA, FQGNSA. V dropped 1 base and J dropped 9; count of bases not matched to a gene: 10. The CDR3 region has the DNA TGTGCCAGCAGCTTAGAAGTGCTAGCGGGGGGGCCGGGTGAGCAGTTCTTC. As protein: CASSLEVLAGGPGEQFF.

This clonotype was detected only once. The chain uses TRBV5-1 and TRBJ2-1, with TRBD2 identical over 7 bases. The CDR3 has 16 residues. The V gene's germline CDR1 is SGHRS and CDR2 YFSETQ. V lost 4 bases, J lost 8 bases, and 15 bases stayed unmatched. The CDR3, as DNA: TGCGCCAGCAGCCCGGGACTATTCCTTCCTGGGGATGAGCAGTTCTTC. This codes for CASSPGLFLPGDEQFF.

CDR3 bases: TGTGCCAGCAGCTCCCTCGGGGGAAGGACTAACTATGGCTACACCTTC. It codes for CASSSLGGRTNYGYTF. This chain joins TRBV7-9 and TRBJ1-2; D might be TRBD1 (5 bases). Between the trimmed V and J ends, which lost 4 bases and 0 bases, there was a span of 15 bases. This CDR3 spans 16 amino acids. Germline CDR1 and CDR2: SEHNR and FQNEAQ (reference sequence). The variable domain in full, completed from reference TRBV7-9 and TRBJ1-2, reads DTGVSQNPRHKITKRGQNVTFRCDPISEHNRLYWYRQTLGQGPEFLTYFQNEAQLEKSRLLSDRFSAERPKGSFSTLEIQRTEQGDSAMYLCASSSLGGRTNYGYTFGSGTRLTVV.

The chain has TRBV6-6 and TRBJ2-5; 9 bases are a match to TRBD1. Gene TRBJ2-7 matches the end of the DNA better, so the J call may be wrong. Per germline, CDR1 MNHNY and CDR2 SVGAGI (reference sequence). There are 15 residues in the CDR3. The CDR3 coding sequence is TGTGCCAGCTTCCTCCTCCCGGGACAGGGTGGCGAGCAGTACTTC. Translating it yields CASFLLPGQGGEQYF.

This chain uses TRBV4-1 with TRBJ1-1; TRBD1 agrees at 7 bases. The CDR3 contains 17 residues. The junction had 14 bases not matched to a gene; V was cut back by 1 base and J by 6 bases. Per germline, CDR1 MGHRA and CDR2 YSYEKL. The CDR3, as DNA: TGCGCCAGCAGCCAAGTAAGTTCTGGCAGGGGGACTCCTGAAGCTTTCTTT. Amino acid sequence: CASSQVSSGRGTPEAFF.

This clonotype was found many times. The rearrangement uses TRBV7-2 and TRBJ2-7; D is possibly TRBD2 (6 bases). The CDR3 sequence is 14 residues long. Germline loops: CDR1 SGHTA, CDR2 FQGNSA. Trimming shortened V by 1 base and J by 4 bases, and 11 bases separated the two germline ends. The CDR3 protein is CASSLVGREYEQYF. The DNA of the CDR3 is TGTGCCAGCAGCTTAGTTGGCCGGGAGTACGAGCAGTACTTC.

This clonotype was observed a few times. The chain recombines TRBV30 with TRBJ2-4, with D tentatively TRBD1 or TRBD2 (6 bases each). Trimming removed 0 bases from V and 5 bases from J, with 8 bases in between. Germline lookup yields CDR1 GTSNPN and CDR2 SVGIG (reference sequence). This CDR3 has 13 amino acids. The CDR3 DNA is TGTGCCTGGAGTGTCGGGGGCGAAAACATTCAGTACTTC. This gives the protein CAWSVGGENIQYF.

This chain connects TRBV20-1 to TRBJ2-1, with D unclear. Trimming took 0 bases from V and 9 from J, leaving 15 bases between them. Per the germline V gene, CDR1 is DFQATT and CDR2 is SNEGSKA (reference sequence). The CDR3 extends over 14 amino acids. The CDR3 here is CSARDLGRMGEQFF. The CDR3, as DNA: TGCAGTGCTAGAGATCTAGGGCGGATGGGTGAGCAGTTCTTC.

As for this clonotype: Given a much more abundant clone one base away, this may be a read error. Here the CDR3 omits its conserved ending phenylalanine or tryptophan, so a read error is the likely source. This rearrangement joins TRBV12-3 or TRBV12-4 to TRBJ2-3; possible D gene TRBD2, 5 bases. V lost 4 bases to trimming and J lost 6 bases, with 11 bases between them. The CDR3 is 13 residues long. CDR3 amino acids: CASSWTRRDTQYL. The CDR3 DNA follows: TGTGCCAGCAGTTGGACTCGCAGGGATACGCAGTATTTG.

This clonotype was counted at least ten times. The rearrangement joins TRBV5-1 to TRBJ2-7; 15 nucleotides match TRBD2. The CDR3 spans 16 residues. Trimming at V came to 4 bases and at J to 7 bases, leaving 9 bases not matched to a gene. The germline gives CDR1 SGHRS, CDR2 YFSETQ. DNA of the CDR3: TGCGCCAGCAGCATCCTCCCGGGACTAGCGGGAGGAGAGCAGTACTTC. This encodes CASSILPGLAGGEQYF.

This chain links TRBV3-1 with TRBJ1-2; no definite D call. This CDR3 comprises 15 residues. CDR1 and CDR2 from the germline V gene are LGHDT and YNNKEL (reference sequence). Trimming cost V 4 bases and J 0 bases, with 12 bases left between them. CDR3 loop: CASSPHRGTNYGYTF. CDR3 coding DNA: TGTGCCAGCAGCCCGCATCGGGGTACTAACTATGGCTACACCTTC. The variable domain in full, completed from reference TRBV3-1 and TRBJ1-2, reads DTAVSQTPKYLVTQMGNDKSIKCEQNLGHDTMYWYKQDSKKFLKIMFSYNNKELIINETVPNRFSPKSPDKAHLNLHINSLELGDSAVYFCASSPHRGTNYGYTFGSGTRLTVV.

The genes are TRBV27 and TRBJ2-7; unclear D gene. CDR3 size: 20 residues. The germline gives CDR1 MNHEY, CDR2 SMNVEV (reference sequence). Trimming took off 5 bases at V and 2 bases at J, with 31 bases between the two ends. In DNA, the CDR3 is TGTGCCAGCAGTAGATATACCCGCAACACCGTTCTCCCAGAAACCTACGAGCAGTACTTC. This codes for CASSRYTRNTVLPETYEQYF.

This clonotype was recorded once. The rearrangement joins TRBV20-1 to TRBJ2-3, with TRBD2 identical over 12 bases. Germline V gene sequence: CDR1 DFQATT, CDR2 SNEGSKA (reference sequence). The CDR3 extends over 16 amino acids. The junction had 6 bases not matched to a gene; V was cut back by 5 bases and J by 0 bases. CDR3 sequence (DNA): TGCAGTGCTTACCGACTAGCGGGGGTTAGCACAGATACGCAGTATTTT. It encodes CSAYRLAGVSTDTQYF.

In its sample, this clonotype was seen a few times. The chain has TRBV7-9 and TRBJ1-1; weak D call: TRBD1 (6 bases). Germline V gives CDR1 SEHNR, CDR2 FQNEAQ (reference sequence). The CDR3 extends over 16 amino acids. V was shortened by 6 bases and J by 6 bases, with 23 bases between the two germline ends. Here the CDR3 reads CASRTWGAKKSAEAFF. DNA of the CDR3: TGTGCCAGCAGAACCTGGGGGGCGAAAAAGAGCGCTGAAGCTTTCTTT. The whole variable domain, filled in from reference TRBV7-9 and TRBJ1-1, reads DTGVSQNPRHKITKRGQNVTFRCDPISEHNRLYWYRQTLGQGPEFLTYFQNEAQLEKSRLLSDRFSAERPKGSFSTLEIQRTEQGDSAMYLCASRTWGAKKSAEAFFGQGTRLTVV.

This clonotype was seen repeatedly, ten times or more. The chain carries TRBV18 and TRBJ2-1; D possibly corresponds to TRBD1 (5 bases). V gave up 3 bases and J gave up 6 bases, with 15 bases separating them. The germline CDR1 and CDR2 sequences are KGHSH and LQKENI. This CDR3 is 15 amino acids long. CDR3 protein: CASSPGGLGANEQFF. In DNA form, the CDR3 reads TGTGCCAGCTCACCCGGCGGCCTTGGGGCCAATGAGCAGTTCTTC.

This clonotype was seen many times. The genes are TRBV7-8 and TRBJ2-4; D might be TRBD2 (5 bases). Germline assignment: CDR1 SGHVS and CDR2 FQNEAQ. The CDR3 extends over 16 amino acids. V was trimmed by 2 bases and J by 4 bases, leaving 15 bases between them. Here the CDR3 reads CASSLTIEGRKNIQYF. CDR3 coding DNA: TGTGCCAGCAGCTTAACGATAGAGGGCAGGAAAAACATTCAGTACTTC. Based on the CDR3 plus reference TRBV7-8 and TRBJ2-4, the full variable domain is GAGVSQSPRYKVAKRGQDVALRCDPISGHVSLFWYQQALGQGPEFLTYFQNEAQLDKSGLPSDRFFAERPEGSVSTLKIQRTQQEDSAVYLCASSLTIEGRKNIQYFGAGTRLSVL.

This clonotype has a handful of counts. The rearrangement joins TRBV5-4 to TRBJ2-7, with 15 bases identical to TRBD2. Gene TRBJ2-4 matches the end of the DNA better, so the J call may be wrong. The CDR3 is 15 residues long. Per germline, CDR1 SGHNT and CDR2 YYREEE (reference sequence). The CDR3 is CASSWGLAGGSIQYF. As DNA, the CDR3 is TGTGCCAGCAGCTGGGGACTAGCGGGAGGAAGCATTCAGTACTTC.

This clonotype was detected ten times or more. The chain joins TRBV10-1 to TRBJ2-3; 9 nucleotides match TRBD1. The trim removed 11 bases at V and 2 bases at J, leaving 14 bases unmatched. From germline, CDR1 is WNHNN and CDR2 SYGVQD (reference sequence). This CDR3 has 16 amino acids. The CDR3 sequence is CASGTGRAGVTDTQYF. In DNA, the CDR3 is TGCGCCTCCGGGACAGGGAGGGCCGGAGTCACAGATACGCAGTATTTT.